The sequence of this T cell receptor (beta chain) was determined in a study of post-analysis software for immune sequencing data. Background on the study: The disease courses spanned relapsing-remitting, secondary progressive and progressive-relapsing forms of multiple sclerosis. Findings and caveats of the study: Compared against controls, patients with multiple sclerosis displayed significantly lower normalized Chao1 diversity. With TRBV5-6, TRBV5-1 and TRBV20-1 included, several TRBV segments were more frequent in patients than in controls.

cDNA libraries of TCR beta carried unique molecular identifiers. Out of roughly 1 to 11 million T cells, a few hundred thousand cDNA molecules were generated. TCRdb recomputed calls from the PCR reads with MiXCR, one row per CDR3 protein. The data contain fewer than 850,000 distinct CDR3 sequences, under 60% of them seen just once; the ten biggest clones take up over 4.5%. CDR1 and CDR2 from the germline V gene are SGHAT and FQNNGV. V trimming: 5 bases; J trimming: 0 bases; junction bases outside the gene matches: 3. CDR3 length: 14 residues. With respect to this clonotype: Its antigen is not known.

V gene TRBV11-2 combines with J gene TRBJ1-1, with 7 bases identical to TRBD1. Sequencing used blood. The TCR originated in a girl under 18 with multiple sclerosis. The CDR3 DNA follows: TGTGCCAGCAGCAAGGGGACAGTGAACACTGAAGCTTTCTTT. Translating it yields CASSKGTVNTEAFF.